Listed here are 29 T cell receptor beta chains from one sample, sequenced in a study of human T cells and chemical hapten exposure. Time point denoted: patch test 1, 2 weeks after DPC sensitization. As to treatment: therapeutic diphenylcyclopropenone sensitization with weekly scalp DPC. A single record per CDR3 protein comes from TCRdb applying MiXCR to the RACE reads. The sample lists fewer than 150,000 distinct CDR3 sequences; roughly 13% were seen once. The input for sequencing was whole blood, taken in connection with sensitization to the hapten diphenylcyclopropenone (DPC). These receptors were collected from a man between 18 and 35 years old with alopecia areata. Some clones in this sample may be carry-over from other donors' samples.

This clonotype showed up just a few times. The CDR3 DNA reads TGTGCCAGCAGTTCAGAGACGGATTCCTACGAGCAGTACTTC. Protein: CASSSETDSYEQYF. The gene calls are TRBV13 and TRBJ2-7; no clear D gene. Trimming pared 6 bases from V and 1 base from J, leaving 13 bases between. Looked up from germline, CDR1 is PRHDT and CDR2 is FYEKMQ (reference sequence). This CDR3 is 14 amino acids long.

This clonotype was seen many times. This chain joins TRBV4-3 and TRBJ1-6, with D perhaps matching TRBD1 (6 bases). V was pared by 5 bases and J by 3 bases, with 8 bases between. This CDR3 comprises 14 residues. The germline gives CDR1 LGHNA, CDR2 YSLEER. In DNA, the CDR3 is TGCGCCAGCAGCAGGACAGACTATAATTCACCCCTCCACTTT. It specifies CASSRTDYNSPLHF.

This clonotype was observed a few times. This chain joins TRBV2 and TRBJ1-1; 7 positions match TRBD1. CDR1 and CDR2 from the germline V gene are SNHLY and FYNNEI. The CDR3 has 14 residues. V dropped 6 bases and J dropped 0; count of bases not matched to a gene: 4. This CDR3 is CASSYRGMNTEAFF. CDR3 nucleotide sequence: TGTGCCAGCAGCTACAGGGGCATGAACACTGAAGCTTTCTTT. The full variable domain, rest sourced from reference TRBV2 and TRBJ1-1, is EPEVTQTPSHQVTQMGQEVILRCVPISNHLYFYWYRQILGQKVEFLVSFYNNEISEKSEIFDDQFSVERPDGSNFTLKIRSTKLEDSAMYFCASSYRGMNTEAFFGQGTRLTVV.

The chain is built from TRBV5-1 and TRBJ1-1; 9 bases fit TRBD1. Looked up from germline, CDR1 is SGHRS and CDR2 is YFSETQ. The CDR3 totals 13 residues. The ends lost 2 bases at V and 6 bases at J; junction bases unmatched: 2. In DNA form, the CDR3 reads TGCGCCAGCAGCTTACAGGGGGCGGCTGAAGCTTTCTTT. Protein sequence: CASSLQGAAEAFF. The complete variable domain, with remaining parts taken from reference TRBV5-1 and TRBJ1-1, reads KAGVTQTPRYLIKTRGQQVTLSCSPISGHRSVSWYQQTPGQGLQFLFEYFSETQRNKGNFPGRFSGRQFSNSRSEMNVSTLELGDSALYLCASSLQGAAEAFFGQGTRLTVV.

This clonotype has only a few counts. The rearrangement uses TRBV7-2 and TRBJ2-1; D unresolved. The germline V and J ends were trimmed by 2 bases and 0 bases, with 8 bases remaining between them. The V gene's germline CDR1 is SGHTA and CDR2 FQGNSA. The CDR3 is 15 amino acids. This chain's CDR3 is CASSLLGYSYNEQFF. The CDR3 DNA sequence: TGTGCCAGCAGCTTATTGGGGTACTCCTACAATGAGCAGTTCTTC.

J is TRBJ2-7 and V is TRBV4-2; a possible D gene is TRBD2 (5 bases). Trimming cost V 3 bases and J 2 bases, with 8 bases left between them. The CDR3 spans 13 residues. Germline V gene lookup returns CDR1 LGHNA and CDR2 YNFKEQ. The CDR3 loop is CASSQTKTYEQYF. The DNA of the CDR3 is TGTGCCAGCAGCCAGACTAAAACCTACGAGCAGTACTTC.

The CDR3 region has the DNA TGCAGCGTTGAGGATAGCAGACCTAACTATGGCTACACCTTC. Protein sequence: CSVEDSRPNYGYTF. This chain uses TRBV29-1 with TRBJ1-2, with D unclear. CDR1 and CDR2 (germline): SQVTM, ANQGSEA. V lost 3 bases, J lost 0 bases, and 11 bases lay in between. The CDR3 has 14 amino acids. Variable domain in full (rest from reference TRBV29-1 and TRBJ1-2): SAVISQKPSRDICQRGTSLTIQCQVDSQVTMMFWYRQQPGQSLTLIATANQGSEATYESGFVIDKFPISRPNLTFSTLTVSNMSPEDSSIYLCSVEDSRPNYGYTFGSGTRLTVV.

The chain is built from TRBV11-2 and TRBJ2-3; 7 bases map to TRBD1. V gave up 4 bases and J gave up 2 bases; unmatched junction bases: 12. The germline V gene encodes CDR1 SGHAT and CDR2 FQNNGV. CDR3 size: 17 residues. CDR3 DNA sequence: TGTGCCAGCAGCTCCGGACAGGTCCAGCCTTACACAGATACGCAGTATTTT. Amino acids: CASSSGQVQPYTDTQYF.

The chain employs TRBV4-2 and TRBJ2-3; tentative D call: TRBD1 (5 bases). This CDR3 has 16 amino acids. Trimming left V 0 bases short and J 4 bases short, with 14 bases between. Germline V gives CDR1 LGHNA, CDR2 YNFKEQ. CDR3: CASSQDGARRADTQYF. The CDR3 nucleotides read TGTGCCAGCAGCCAAGATGGGGCTAGACGAGCAGATACGCAGTATTTT.

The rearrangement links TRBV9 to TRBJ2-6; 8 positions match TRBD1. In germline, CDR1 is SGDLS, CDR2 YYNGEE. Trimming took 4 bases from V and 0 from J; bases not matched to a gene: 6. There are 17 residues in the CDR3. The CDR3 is CASSPQDRGSGANVLTF. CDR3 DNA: TGTGCCAGCAGCCCTCAAGACAGGGGCTCTGGGGCCAACGTCCTGACTTTC.

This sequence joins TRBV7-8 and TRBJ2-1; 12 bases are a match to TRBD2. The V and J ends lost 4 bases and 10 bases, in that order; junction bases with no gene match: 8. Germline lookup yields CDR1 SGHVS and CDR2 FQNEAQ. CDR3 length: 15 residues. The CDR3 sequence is CASSSGLAGLYEQFF. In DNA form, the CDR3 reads TGTGCCAGCAGCTCCGGACTAGCGGGGCTTTACGAGCAGTTCTTC.

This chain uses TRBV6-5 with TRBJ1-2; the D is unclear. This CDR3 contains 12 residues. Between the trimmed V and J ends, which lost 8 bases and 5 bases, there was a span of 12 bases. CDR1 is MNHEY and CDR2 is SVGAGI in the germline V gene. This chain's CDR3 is CASYLIFYGYTF. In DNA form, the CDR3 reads TGTGCCAGCTACCTCATTTTTTATGGCTACACCTTC.

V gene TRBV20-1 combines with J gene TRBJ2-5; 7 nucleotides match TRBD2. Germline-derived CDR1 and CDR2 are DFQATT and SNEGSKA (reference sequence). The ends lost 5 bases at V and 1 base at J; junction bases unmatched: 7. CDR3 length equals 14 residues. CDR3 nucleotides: TGCAGTGCTCGTAAAGCTAGCGGCCAAGAGACCCAGTACTTC. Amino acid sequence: CSARKASGQETQYF.

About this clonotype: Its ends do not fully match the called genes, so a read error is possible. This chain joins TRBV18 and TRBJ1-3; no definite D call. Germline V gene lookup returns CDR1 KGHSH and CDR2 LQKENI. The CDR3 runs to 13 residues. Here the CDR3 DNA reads TGTGCCAGCTCACCCGGGGAAGACGGGGTGCCCCATTTT. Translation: CASSPGEDGVPHF. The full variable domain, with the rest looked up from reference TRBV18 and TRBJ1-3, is NAGVMQNPRHLVRRRGQEARLRCSPMKGHSHVYWYRQLPEEGLKFMVYLQKENIIDESGMPKERFSAEFPKEGPSILRIQQVVRGDSAAYFCASSPGEDGVPHFGEGSWLTVV.

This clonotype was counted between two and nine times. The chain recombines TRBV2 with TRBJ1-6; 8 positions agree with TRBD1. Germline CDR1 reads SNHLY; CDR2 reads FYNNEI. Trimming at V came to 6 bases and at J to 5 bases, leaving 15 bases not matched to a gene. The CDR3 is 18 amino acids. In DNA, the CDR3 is TGTGCCAGCAGCGTGACAGGGGCCGCCACGCTCGATAATTCACCCCTCCACTTT. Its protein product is CASSVTGAATLDNSPLHF.

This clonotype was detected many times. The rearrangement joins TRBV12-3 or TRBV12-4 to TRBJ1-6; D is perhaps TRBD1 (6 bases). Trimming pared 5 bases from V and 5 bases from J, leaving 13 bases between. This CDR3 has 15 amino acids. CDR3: CASSTGQWNNSPLHF. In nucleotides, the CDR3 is TGTGCCAGCAGTACCGGACAGTGGAATAATTCACCCCTCCACTTT.

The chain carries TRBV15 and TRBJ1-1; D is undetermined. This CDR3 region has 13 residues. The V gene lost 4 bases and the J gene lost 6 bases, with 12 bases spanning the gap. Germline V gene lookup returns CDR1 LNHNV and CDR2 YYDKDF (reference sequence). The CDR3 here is CATSTTVQPEAFF. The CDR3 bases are TGTGCCACCAGCACGACGGTCCAACCTGAAGCTTTCTTT.

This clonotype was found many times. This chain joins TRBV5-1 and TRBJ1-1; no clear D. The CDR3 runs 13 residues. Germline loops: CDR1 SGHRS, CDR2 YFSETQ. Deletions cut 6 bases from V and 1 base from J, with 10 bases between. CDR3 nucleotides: TGCGCCAGCATGACACCCCCGAACACTGAAGCTTTCTTT. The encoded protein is CASMTPPNTEAFF.

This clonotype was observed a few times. The DNA for the CDR3 is TGTGCCATCAGTGAGTCGACTCGGGGTTCCGCCGGGGAGCTGTTTTTT. Translating gives CAISESTRGSAGELFF. V usage is TRBV10-3 and J usage is TRBJ2-2; D might be TRBD2 (5 bases). The germline gives CDR1 ENHRY, CDR2 SYGVKD. V lost 0 bases and J lost 6, with 14 bases in between. This CDR3 is built from 16 residues.

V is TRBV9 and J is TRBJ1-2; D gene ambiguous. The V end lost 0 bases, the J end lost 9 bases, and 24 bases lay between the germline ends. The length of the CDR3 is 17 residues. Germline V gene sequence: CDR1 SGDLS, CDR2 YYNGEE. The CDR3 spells CASSVGWEDWRMFRYTF. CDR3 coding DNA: TGTGCCAGCAGCGTAGGCTGGGAGGACTGGCGAATGTTTCGCTACACCTTC.

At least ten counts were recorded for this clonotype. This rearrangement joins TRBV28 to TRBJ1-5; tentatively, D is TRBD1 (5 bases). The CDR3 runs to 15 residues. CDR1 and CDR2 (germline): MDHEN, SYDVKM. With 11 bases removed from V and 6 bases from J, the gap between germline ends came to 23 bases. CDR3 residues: CAAAPPAGLIQPQHF. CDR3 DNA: TGTGCCGCAGCCCCCCCGGCAGGGCTTATTCAGCCCCAGCATTTT.

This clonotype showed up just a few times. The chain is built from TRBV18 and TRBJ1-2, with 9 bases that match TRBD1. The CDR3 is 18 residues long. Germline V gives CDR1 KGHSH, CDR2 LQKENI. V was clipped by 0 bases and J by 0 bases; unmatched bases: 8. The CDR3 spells CASSPPGTGPDSNYGYTF. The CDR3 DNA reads TGTGCCAGCTCACCACCCGGGACAGGGCCCGATTCTAACTATGGCTACACCTTC.

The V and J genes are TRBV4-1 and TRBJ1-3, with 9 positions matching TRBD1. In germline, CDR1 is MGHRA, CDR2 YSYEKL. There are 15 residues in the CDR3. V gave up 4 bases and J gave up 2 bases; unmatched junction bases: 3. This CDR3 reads CASSLTGGTGNTIYF. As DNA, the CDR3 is TGCGCCAGCAGCCTTACAGGGGGCACTGGAAACACCATATATTTT.

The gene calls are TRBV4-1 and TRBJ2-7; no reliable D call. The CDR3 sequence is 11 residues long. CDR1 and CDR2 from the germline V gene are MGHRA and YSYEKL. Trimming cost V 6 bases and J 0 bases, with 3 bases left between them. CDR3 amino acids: CASRDSYEQYF. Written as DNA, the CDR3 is TGCGCCAGCAGGGACTCCTACGAGCAGTACTTC.

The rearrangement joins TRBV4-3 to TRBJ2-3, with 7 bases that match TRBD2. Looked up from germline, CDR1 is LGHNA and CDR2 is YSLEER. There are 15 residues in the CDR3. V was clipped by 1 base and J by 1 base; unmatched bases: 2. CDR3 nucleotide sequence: TGCGCCAGCAGCCAAGGGAGCGGGGGCACAGATACGCAGTATTTT. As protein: CASSQGSGGTDTQYF.

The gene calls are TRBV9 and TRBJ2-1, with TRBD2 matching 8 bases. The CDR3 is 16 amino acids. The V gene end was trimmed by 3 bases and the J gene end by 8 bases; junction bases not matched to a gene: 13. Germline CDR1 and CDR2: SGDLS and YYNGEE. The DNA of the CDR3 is TGTGCCAGCAGCGCCAGCGGGGGATTCCCTGGGGATGAGCAGTTCTTC. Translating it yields CASSASGGFPGDEQFF.

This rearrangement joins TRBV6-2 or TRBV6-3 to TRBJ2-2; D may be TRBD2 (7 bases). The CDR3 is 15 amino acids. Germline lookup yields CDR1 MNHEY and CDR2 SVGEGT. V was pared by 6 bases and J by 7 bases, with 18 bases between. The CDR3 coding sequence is TGTGCCAGCAGGCGGTCCGCGGGGGCTGTCGGGGAGCTGTTTTTT. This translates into CASRRSAGAVGELFF.

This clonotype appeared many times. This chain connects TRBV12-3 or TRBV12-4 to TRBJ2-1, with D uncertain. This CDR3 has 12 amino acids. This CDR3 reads CASGSSYNEQFF. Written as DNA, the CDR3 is TGTGCTAGTGGAAGCTCCTACAATGAGCAGTTCTTC.

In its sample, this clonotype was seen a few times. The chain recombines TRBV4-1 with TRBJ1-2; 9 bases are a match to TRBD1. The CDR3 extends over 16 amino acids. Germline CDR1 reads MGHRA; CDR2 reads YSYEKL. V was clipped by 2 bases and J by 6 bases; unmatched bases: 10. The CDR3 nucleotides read TGCGCCAGCAGCCAACCTCTTTTACAGGGGGCTAATGGCTACACCTTC. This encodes CASSQPLLQGANGYTF.